This T cell receptor (beta chain) derives from a study of shared clonotypes between healthy human individuals. Study as a whole: Three CD4 naive, three CD4 memory, two CD8 naive and one CD8 memory plate were used per donor.

There are 15 residues in the CDR3. V was shortened by 0 bases and J by 6 bases, with 12 bases between the two germline ends. Germline CDR1 and CDR2: SGHRS and YFSETQ. Over several immunoSEQ plates, each subset's genomic DNA was distributed in even portions. Sequencing used immunoSEQ multiplex PCR; TCRdb keeps in-frame clones, though not all of them. The table records around 1.6 million clones, 95% to 99% of them present only once. The TCR comes from a man younger than 45 in good health. Input material: naive CD4+ T cells sorted from blood. The subset: CD45RA+ positively selected. The chain employs TRBV5-1 and TRBJ1-4; unclear D gene. The DNA for the CDR3 is TGCGCCAGCAGCTTGGCACCTCCTACGTATGAAAAACTGTTTTTT. Amino acid sequence: CASSLAPPTYEKLFF. The full variable domain, its missing parts supplied by reference TRBV5-1 and TRBJ1-4, is KAGVTQTPRYLIKTRGQQVTLSCSPISGHRSVSWYQQTPGQGLQFLFEYFSETQRNKGNFPGRFSGRQFSNSRSEMNVSTLELGDSALYLCASSLAPPTYEKLFFGSGTQLSVL.